This T cell receptor beta chain was captured by sequencing in a study of CD8+ T cells in alopecia areata. As regards this clone: Its antigen is unknown.

Documented treatment: oral pan-JAK inhibitor, 5-10 mg twice daily. Isolated RNA was reverse transcribed into cDNA used as the sequencing template. Sequencing was performed with immunoSEQ multiplex PCR; in TCRdb, only in-frame clones are kept and a portion is missing. The repertoire holds some 110,000 clones, with about three fifths as singletons. Study-wide results and limits: More clonal than normal scalp was lesional scalp, particularly alopecia totalis/universalis. The study found TCR sharing across patients less clear than in mice, possibly for HLA reasons.

The germline V gene has CDR1 WSHSY and CDR2 SAAADI. The CDR3 runs 14 residues. V was clipped by 5 bases and J by 5 bases; unmatched bases: 6. This receptor was obtained from a human donor with alopecia areata. The sequencing here drew on CD8+ T cells sorted from blood, taken at week 24, from a patient treated with tofacitinib. The rearrangement links TRBV10-2 to TRBJ2-5, with TRBD1 matching over 9 bases. This CDR3 reads CASSRTGVGETQYF. In DNA form, the CDR3 reads TGCGCCAGCAGTCGGACAGGGGTTGGGGAGACCCAGTACTTC.